Shown below are 26 T cell receptor beta chains from a single sample sequenced in a study of blood T cell repertoires in COVID-19 (TCRdb year 2020). The library was generated by the immunoSEQ multiplex PCR assay. TCRdb holds this immuneACCESS table with in-frame rearrangements only. Some clones are missing; in checked studies, unresolved V genes explain under half, and the rest has no known cause. The sample records some 290,000 clones, almost 90% of which are singletons. Of the sample, about 1% falls within the top ten clones. The sequencing sample was made of peripheral blood. The source of these receptors is a middle-aged woman with COVID-19, enrolled during active disease.

The gene calls are TRBV6-2 or TRBV6-3 and TRBJ2-2, with 8 bases identical to TRBD2. The V gene end was trimmed by 5 bases and the J gene end by 4 bases; junction bases not matched to a gene: 15. CDR1 is MNHEY and CDR2 is SVGEGT in the germline V gene. The CDR3 extends over 18 amino acids. The CDR3 DNA reads as TGTGCCAGCAGTCTCAGCCTCAAGCGGGGGACGTTCACCGGGGAGCTGTTTTTT. Translated, it gives CASSLSLKRGTFTGELFF.

Written as DNA, the CDR3 is TGTGCCAGTAGTATAGTTCACTCTGGAAACACCATATATTTT. Protein sequence: CASSIVHSGNTIYF. The V gene is TRBV19, the J gene TRBJ1-3; unclear D gene. Germline CDR1 and CDR2: LNHDA and SQIVND (reference sequence). The CDR3 has 14 residues. V lost 1 base, J lost 0 bases, and 4 bases lay in between.

This clone was picked up a small number of times. V gene TRBV6-2 or TRBV6-3 combines with J gene TRBJ1-5; 10 bases are a match to TRBD1. The CDR3 contains 15 residues. Germline loops: CDR1 MNHEY, CDR2 SVGEGT. V gave up 6 bases and J gave up 6 bases; unmatched junction bases: 8. The CDR3 is CASSLGTGVVQPQHF. In DNA, the CDR3 is TGTGCCAGCAGCCTCGGGACAGGGGTCGTTCAGCCCCAGCATTTT.

V usage is TRBV5-1 and J usage is TRBJ2-5, with 7 positions matching TRBD1. The CDR3 loop spans 15 amino acids. The V segment lost 2 bases and the J segment 4 bases; nucleotides outside the gene matches: 8. The germline V gene encodes CDR1 SGHRS and CDR2 YFSETQ. The chain's CDR3 is CASSLDSGQLETQYF. The CDR3 DNA sequence: TGCGCCAGCAGCTTAGATTCGGGACAGCTAGAGACCCAGTACTTC.

This rearrangement joins TRBV6-5 to TRBJ2-7, with 7 positions matching TRBD1. This CDR3 is 13 amino acids long. CDR1 is MNHEY and CDR2 is SVGAGI in the germline V gene. V gave up 5 bases and J gave up 4 bases; unmatched junction bases: 5. CDR3 DNA: TGTGCCAGCAGTCTGACAGGGATTTACGAGCAGTACTTC. Translation: CASSLTGIYEQYF.

The V and J genes are TRBV6-2 or TRBV6-3 and TRBJ2-2; 7 bases line up with TRBD1. The CDR3 runs 14 residues. The V segment lost 4 bases and the J segment 5 bases; nucleotides outside the gene matches: 4. Germline CDR1 and CDR2: MNHEY and SVGEGT. CDR3 region: CASSWQGETGELFF. The CDR3 nucleotides are TGTGCCAGCAGTTGGCAGGGGGAGACCGGGGAGCTGTTTTTT.

This sequence joins TRBV5-8 and TRBJ1-5, with 9 bases fitting TRBD1. Trimming removed 4 bases from V and 4 bases from J; junction bases left unmatched: 6. Germline CDR1 is SGHTS and CDR2 is YDEGEE. This CDR3 contains 15 residues. Here the CDR3 reads CASSPGTGPNQPQHF. The CDR3 DNA follows: TGTGCCAGCAGCCCCGGGACAGGGCCTAATCAGCCCCAGCATTTT. Together with reference TRBV5-8 and TRBJ1-5, the CDR3 gives the full variable domain: EAGVTQSPTHLIKTRGQQATLRCSPISGHTSVYWYQQALGLGLQFLLWYDEGEERNRGNFPPRFSGRQFPNYSSELNVNALELEDSALYLCASSPGTGPNQPQHFGDGTRLSIL.

This clone has only one observation. V and J are TRBV12-3 or TRBV12-4 and TRBJ2-2, with D uncertain. Trimming removed 6 bases at V and 5 bases at J, with 4 bases between. CDR3 length: 11 amino acids. The CDR3: CASRRTGELFF. In DNA, the CDR3 is TGTGCCAGCAGGAGGACCGGGGAGCTGTTTTTT.

The chain is built from TRBV6-5 and TRBJ1-1; possibly TRBD1 for D (6 bases). The CDR3 covers 15 residues. Germline V CDR1 and CDR2: MNHEY, SVGAGI. The ends were cut back, 6 bases at V and 5 bases at J, with 19 bases in the middle. The CDR3 region has the DNA TGTGCCAGCAGAGGGGTCGGGGACCAGGGGACTGAAGCTTTCTTT. Translating gives CASRGVGDQGTEAFF.

This chain uses TRBV27 with TRBJ1-3; no firm D call. Germline CDR1 reads MNHEY; CDR2 reads SMNVEV (reference sequence). Trimming removed 3 bases from V and 0 bases from J, with 3 bases in between. The CDR3 runs 13 residues. CDR3 sequence reads: CASSLYSGNTIYF. CDR3 sequence (DNA): TGTGCCAGCAGTTTGTACTCTGGAAACACCATATATTTT.

The V call is TRBV5-4, the J call TRBJ1-1; D is unclear. The CDR3 loop spans 14 amino acids. Trimming left V 4 bases short and J 2 bases short, with 12 bases between. The germline V gene encodes CDR1 SGHNT and CDR2 YYREEE (reference sequence). CDR3 protein: CASSPESRNTEAFF. The CDR3 nucleotides are TGTGCCAGCAGCCCAGAATCACGTAACACTGAAGCTTTCTTT.

The genes are TRBV7-8 and TRBJ2-3, with D tentatively TRBD2 (7 bases). The length of the CDR3 is 15 residues. V was cut by 2 bases and J by 1 base, with 10 bases left in between. Germline CDR1 is SGHVS and CDR2 is FQNEAQ. DNA of the CDR3: TGTGCCAGCAGCTTACGCGGGGGCCGCACAGATACGCAGTATTTT. This codes for CASSLRGGRTDTQYF. Full variable domain (missing parts from reference TRBV7-8 and TRBJ2-3): GAGVSQSPRYKVAKRGQDVALRCDPISGHVSLFWYQQALGQGPEFLTYFQNEAQLDKSGLPSDRFFAERPEGSVSTLKIQRTQQEDSAVYLCASSLRGGRTDTQYFGPGTRLTVL.

The chain recombines TRBV5-1 with TRBJ2-1; 9 bases fit TRBD2. This CDR3 has 14 residues. The junction had 4 bases not matched to a gene; V was cut back by 2 bases and J by 7 bases. CDR1 and CDR2 (germline): SGHRS, YFSETQ. The CDR3 DNA is TGCGCCAGCAGCTTTTTGAGCGGGAGGAATGAGCAGTTCTTC. Its translation is CASSFLSGRNEQFF.

The rearrangement links TRBV6-2 or TRBV6-3 to TRBJ2-7; TRBD1 agrees at 8 bases. In germline, CDR1 is MNHEY, CDR2 SVGEGT. This CDR3 has 14 residues. V lost 2 bases, J lost 3 bases, and 3 bases stayed unmatched. As DNA, the CDR3 is TGTGCCAGCAGTTACGGACAGGGAAGCTACGAGCAGTACTTC. This codes for CASSYGQGSYEQYF.

The chain carries TRBV29-1 and TRBJ1-5; D uncertain. V was pared by 7 bases and J by 0 bases, with 19 bases between. The germline CDR1 and CDR2 sequences are SQVTM and ANQGSEA. The CDR3 sequence is 16 residues long. This chain's CDR3 is CSAIFGRDYSNQPQHF. The CDR3 nucleotides read TGCAGCGCGATTTTTGGACGGGATTATAGCAATCAGCCCCAGCATTTT.

The chain is built from TRBV7-9 and TRBJ2-1; 7 positions match TRBD2. Germline assignment: CDR1 SEHNR and CDR2 FQNEAQ (reference sequence). The CDR3 consists of 16 residues. Trimming removed 3 bases from V and 4 bases from J; junction bases left unmatched: 9. The CDR3 DNA reads as TGTGCCAGCAGCTTTTCAGGGACTACCGTTTACAATGAGCAGTTCTTC. Amino acid sequence: CASSFSGTTVYNEQFF.

The genes are TRBV19 and TRBJ1-1, with D possibly TRBD1 on 6 matching bases. Germline V gives CDR1 LNHDA, CDR2 SQIVND (reference sequence). This CDR3 spans 14 amino acids. Trimming stripped 4 bases from V and 1 base from J, with 10 bases between. Written as DNA, the CDR3 is TGTGCCAGTAGTAAGGGACACTCGAACACTGAAGCTTTCTTT. This gives the protein CASSKGHSNTEAFF.

This sequence joins TRBV3-1 (or the pseudogene TRBV3-2) and TRBJ2-5; D possibly corresponds to TRBD2 (6 bases). The CDR3 loop spans 15 amino acids. The ends were cut back, 0 bases at V and 5 bases at J, with 13 bases in the middle. Germline V gene sequence: CDR1 LGHDT, CDR2 YNNKEL (reference sequence). CDR3 protein: CASSQENRGWETQYF. The CDR3 DNA is TGTGCCAGCAGCCAAGAAAACCGGGGGTGGGAGACCCAGTACTTC.

V is TRBV7-8 and J is TRBJ1-6; D is unclear. This CDR3 contains 18 residues. CDR1 and CDR2 from the germline V gene are SGHVS and FQNEAQ. V lost 3 bases to trimming and J lost 6 bases, with 21 bases between them. CDR3 protein: CASSFPPGFRAFNSPLHF. The CDR3 bases are TGTGCCAGCAGCTTTCCCCCGGGGTTTAGGGCCTTTAATTCACCCCTCCACTTT. Looking up the rest from reference TRBV7-8 and TRBJ1-6 gives the full variable domain: GAGVSQSPRYKVAKRGQDVALRCDPISGHVSLFWYQQALGQGPEFLTYFQNEAQLDKSGLPSDRFFAERPEGSVSTLKIQRTQQEDSAVYLCASSFPPGFRAFNSPLHFGNGTRLTVT.

The chain joins TRBV28 to TRBJ2-2; 13 nucleotides align to TRBD2. J was trimmed by 7 bases and V by 3 bases; bases with no gene match: 5. CDR1 and CDR2 from the germline V gene are MDHEN and SYDVKM. CDR3 length: 16 amino acids. The CDR3 DNA is TGTGCCAGCAGTTTCCCGGGACTAGCGGGGTTCGGGGAGCTGTTTTTT. It codes for CASSFPGLAGFGELFF.

The chain recombines TRBV30 with TRBJ1-3, with 9 bases fitting TRBD1. Trimming cost V 3 bases and J 6 bases; bases outside gene matches: 6. This CDR3 is built from 14 residues. Germline V gene data show CDR1 as GTSNPN and CDR2 as SVGIG (reference sequence). DNA of the CDR3: TGTGCCTGGAGAATAACAGGGGGCGCAAACACCATATATTTT. It yields the protein CAWRITGGANTIYF.

This chain uses TRBV2 with TRBJ2-7; 11 nucleotides agree with TRBD2. From germline, CDR1 is SNHLY and CDR2 FYNNEI. The CDR3 covers 15 residues. V gave up 4 bases and J gave up 6 bases; unmatched junction bases: 8. This CDR3 reads CASSGLAGREREQYF. CDR3 nucleotide sequence: TGTGCCAGCAGTGGACTAGCGGGAAGGGAGCGCGAGCAGTACTTC.

The rearrangement links TRBV19 to TRBJ1-2; D perhaps matches TRBD1 (5 bases). The CDR3 is 14 amino acids. The V end was cut by 3 bases, the J end by 4 bases, with 12 bases between. Looked up from germline, CDR1 is LNHDA and CDR2 is SQIVND (reference sequence). CDR3 in amino acids: CASSILDSIYGYTF. The CDR3 nucleotides read TGTGCCAGTAGTATCCTCGACAGTATCTATGGCTACACCTTC.

This clone has just one count. CDR3 residues: CASSLDRGPTYNSPLHF. DNA for the CDR3: TGTGCCAGCAGCCTCGACAGGGGACCTACCTATAATTCACCCCTCCACTTT. The chain uses TRBV5-6 and TRBJ1-6; 8 bases fit TRBD1. CDR1 is SGHDT, CDR2 YYEEEE, per germline. V trimming: 4 bases; J trimming: 2 bases; junction bases outside the gene matches: 8. CDR3 length equals 17 residues.

The gene calls are TRBV27 and TRBJ2-1; D gene uncertain. The CDR3 sequence is 15 residues long. Germline V CDR1 and CDR2: MNHEY, SMNVEV (reference sequence). V was shortened by 6 bases and J by 6 bases, with 18 bases between the two germline ends. CDR3 loop: CASRGAAPSANEQFF. CDR3 sequence (DNA): TGTGCCAGCAGGGGCGCAGCTCCGTCCGCCAATGAGCAGTTCTTC.

The sample holds one count of this clone. The chain links TRBV30 to TRBJ1-5, with D perhaps TRBD1 (6 bases). Germline V gives CDR1 GTSNPN, CDR2 SVGIG (reference sequence). Trimming shortened V by 1 base and J by 3 bases, and 10 bases separated the two germline ends. This CDR3 region has 14 residues. CDR3 in DNA: TGTGCCTGGAGTGCGGACAGTGTCAATCAGCCCCAGCATTTT. Amino acids: CAWSADSVNQPQHF.